Below, one TCR beta chain is given with its context. Its target is unknown. These data come from a study of blood T cells in healthy people across ages. Study observations and caveats: Estimated diversity across one million T cells was deemed an underestimate.

Sample-barcoded 5' priming and a J-beta primer mix drove a second PCR of about 6 to 12 cycles. TCRdb reprocessed the 5' RACE reads with MiXCR, giving one entry per CDR3 protein. This sample has about 1.5 million distinct CDR3 sequences, with approximately 39% found just once. Every participating donor contributed 7.5 to 10 milliliters of peripheral blood through a draw. Total RNA amounts of at least 5.5 micrograms were extracted per sample. The length of the CDR3 is 16 residues. V was clipped by 2 bases and J by 0 bases, with 13 bases between them. Germline V gene lookup returns CDR1 MNHEY and CDR2 SVGEGT.

The receptor comes from a woman between 18 and 29 years old in good health. Sequenced input: blood. The chain is built from TRBV6-2 or TRBV6-3 and TRBJ1-1, with a weak D call TRBD1 (6 bases). CDR3 DNA sequence: TGTGCCAGCAGTTACGTTCTGGGGGCCCTGAACACTGAAGCTTTCTTT. Amino acid sequence: CASSYVLGALNTEAFF.